The 20 T cell receptor beta chains below all came from one sample that was sequenced in a study of T cells in Graves' hyperthyroidism and ophthalmopathy. The CDR3 regions of TCR beta were amplified from RNA transcripts. Initially, a first-round RT-PCR of the TCR CDR3 employed the HTBI primer set. Each CDR3 protein is one row after TCRdb ran MiXCR on the multiplex PCR reads. This sample yields fewer than 850,000 distinct CDR3 sequences, of which 15% to 20% are seen a single time; around 15% belongs to the top ten. The source material was blood. The origin of the receptors is a middle-aged man with Graves' hyperthyroidism.

This clonotype occurred many times. The chain is built from TRBV7-9 and TRBJ1-5; 9 bases match TRBD1. Germline CDR1 and CDR2: SEHNR and FQNEAQ (reference sequence). The CDR3 spans 15 residues. The V and J ends lost 6 bases and 6 bases, in that order; junction bases with no gene match: 9. CDR3 sequence reads: CASSSDRGLSQPQHF. The CDR3 DNA reads as TGTGCCAGCAGTTCGGACAGGGGTTTGTCTCAGCCCCAGCATTTT.

The chain employs TRBV29-1 and TRBJ2-5; 10 positions match TRBD2. There are 12 residues in the CDR3. The junction had 2 bases not matched to a gene; V was cut back by 8 bases and J by 2 bases. Germline V CDR1 and CDR2: SQVTM, ANQGSEA. The CDR3 protein is CSLTSGQETQYF. For the CDR3, the DNA is TGCAGCCTGACTAGCGGGCAAGAGACCCAGTACTTC. Drawing the rest from reference TRBV29-1 and TRBJ2-5, the complete variable domain is SAVISQKPSRDICQRGTSLTIQCQVDSQVTMMFWYRQQPGQSLTLIATANQGSEATYESGFVIDKFPISRPNLTFSTLTVSNMSPEDSSIYLCSLTSGQETQYFGPGTRLLVL.

The CDR3, as DNA: TGTGCCAGCAGCCATGGGACCGGGGATAGCACAGATACGCAGTATTTT. Translating it yields CASSHGTGDSTDTQYF. This sequence joins TRBV5-4 and TRBJ2-3, with D perhaps being TRBD1 or TRBD2 (5 bases each). This CDR3 spans 16 amino acids. Trimming left V 4 bases short and J 0 bases short, with 15 bases between. The germline V gene encodes CDR1 SGHNT and CDR2 YYREEE (reference sequence).

This clonotype was detected a few times. The genes are TRBV19 and TRBJ1-1; possible D gene TRBD1, 6 bases. Germline CDR1 reads LNHDA; CDR2 reads SQIVND (reference sequence). This CDR3 region has 15 residues. Trimming removed 0 bases at V and 1 base at J, with 9 bases between. In DNA, the CDR3 is TGTGCCAGTAGTATAGAGCGGGGGCAGAACACTGAAGCTTTCTTT. It codes for CASSIERGQNTEAFF.

The CDR3 nucleotides are TGTGCCAGCAGCCCCTCGATGGACAGGGCCTACGAGCAGTACTTC. Translated, it gives CASSPSMDRAYEQYF. The gene calls are TRBV11-2 and TRBJ2-7, with 8 positions matching TRBD1. The CDR3 length is 15 residues. With 5 bases clipped from V and 2 bases from J, the junction kept 8 bases outside the gene matches. The V gene's germline CDR1 is SGHAT and CDR2 FQNNGV.

Ten or more counts support this clonotype. This chain joins TRBV27 and TRBJ1-2; D unresolved. The CDR3 is 13 residues long. CDR1 and CDR2 from the germline V gene are MNHEY and SMNVEV (reference sequence). The V end was cut by 6 bases, the J end by 3 bases, with 11 bases between. As DNA, the CDR3 is TGTGCCAGCAGCTGGGCCCGCCACTATGGCTACACCTTC. Amino acids: CASSWARHYGYTF.

The chain recombines TRBV6-5 with TRBJ2-7; D uncertain. Trimming removed 1 base at V and 9 bases at J, with 13 bases between. Germline-derived CDR1 and CDR2 are MNHEY and SVGAGI. CDR3 length: 13 amino acids. The CDR3 coding sequence is TGTGCCAGCAGTTACTTCCAGGAGTCTGTGCAGTACTTC. This encodes CASSYFQESVQYF.

This clonotype came up a few times. This chain uses TRBV4-3 with TRBJ1-2, with TRBD1 identical over 9 bases. The CDR3 has 17 amino acids. Germline V gene data show CDR1 as LGHNA and CDR2 as YSLEER. V lost 5 bases and J lost 1; bases outside the gene matches: 11. The CDR3 spells CASSLRGQGEINYGYTF. CDR3 sequence (DNA): TGCGCCAGCAGCTTGAGGGGACAGGGAGAGATTAACTATGGCTACACCTTC.

With respect to this clonotype: A read error is possible here, since a much larger clone lies one base away. The CDR3: CASSSGGLAGGPLTEAQYF. The CDR3, as DNA: TGCGCCAGCAGCTCTGGGGGACTAGCGGGAGGGCCGTTAACCGAGGCCCAGTACTTC. The chain employs TRBV5-1 and TRBJ2-5; 16 nucleotides align to TRBD2. This CDR3 is built from 19 residues. Germline CDR1 SGHRS, CDR2 YFSETQ. V shed 3 bases, J shed 9 bases, and the junction held 17 bases outside the gene matches. The full variable domain, in which reference TRBV5-1 and TRBJ2-5 provide the parts outside the CDR3, is KAGVTQTPRYLIKTRGQQVTLSCSPISGHRSVSWYQQTPGQGLQFLFEYFSETQRNKGNFPGRFSGRQFSNSRSEMNVSTLELGDSALYLCASSSGGLAGGPLTEAQYFGPGTRLLVL.

In this sample, this clonotype turned up many times. J is TRBJ2-1 and V is TRBV7-9; the match to TRBD2 covers 7 bases. CDR3 size: 15 residues. The V gene's germline CDR1 is SEHNR and CDR2 FQNEAQ (reference sequence). J gave up 5 bases and V 0 bases, and 4 bases lay outside the gene matches. The CDR3 region has the DNA TGTGCCAGCAGCTTAGCAGCGGGGAAGCACAATGAGCAGTTCTTC. Amino acids: CASSLAAGKHNEQFF.

The sample holds many counts of this clonotype. The V gene is TRBV7-9, the J gene TRBJ2-5; 10 positions match TRBD2. Germline CDR1 SEHNR, CDR2 FQNEAQ (reference sequence). This CDR3 comprises 15 residues. Trimming took 5 bases from V and 5 from J; bases not matched to a gene: 8. The DNA of the CDR3 is TGTGCCAGCAGCACCGCTAGCGGGAGTATCGAGACCCAGTACTTC. Encoded protein: CASSTASGSIETQYF.

Many counts were recorded for this clonotype. V is TRBV2 and J is TRBJ1-2; D gene uncertain. Germline loops: CDR1 SNHLY, CDR2 FYNNEI. V gave up 4 bases and J gave up 3 bases, with 9 bases separating them. The CDR3 has 13 residues. CDR3 protein: CASSADRDYGYTF. The CDR3 bases are TGTGCCAGCAGTGCGGACCGCGACTATGGCTACACCTTC.

A few counts support this clonotype. V and J are TRBV24-1 and TRBJ1-5; 7 nucleotides match TRBD1. CDR1 KGHDR and CDR2 SFDVKD come from the germline V gene. The CDR3 extends over 13 amino acids. The V segment lost 6 bases and the J segment 4 bases; nucleotides outside the gene matches: 2. CDR3 sequence: CATSKGANQPQHF. CDR3 in DNA: TGTGCCACCAGTAAGGGGGCTAATCAGCCCCAGCATTTT.

As to this clonotype: A much larger clonotype is one base distant, so this may be a read error. The chain uses TRBV27 and TRBJ2-2; tentatively, D is TRBD1 or TRBD2 (5 bases each). The germline V and J ends were trimmed by 7 bases and 3 bases, with 18 bases remaining between them. Germline values: CDR1 MNHEY, CDR2 SMNVEV (reference sequence). This CDR3 region has 16 residues. The CDR3 loop is CASNPLGRDHTGELFF. For the CDR3, the DNA is TGTGCCAGCAATCCCCTGGGACGGGACCACACCGGGGAGCTGTTTTTT.

As for this clonotype: Since a much larger clone is just one base distant, this may be a read error. This rearrangement joins TRBV12-3 or TRBV12-4 to TRBJ2-6; perhaps D is TRBD1 or TRBD2 (5 bases each). The CDR3 is 17 amino acids. The CDR3 spells CASAGSWGLAGANVPTF. CDR3 DNA: TGTGCCAGTGCTGGTAGTTGGGGGTTAGCCGGGGCCAACGTCCCGACTTTC.

This clonotype was counted many times. This chain uses TRBV11-2 with TRBJ1-1; D gene unclear. From germline, CDR1 is SGHAT and CDR2 FQNNGV. V lost 4 bases and J lost 7, with 13 bases in between. The CDR3 loop spans 13 amino acids. The CDR3 sequence is CASSSPRSIEAFF. Written as DNA, the CDR3 is TGTGCCAGCAGCTCGCCCCGTAGCATTGAAGCTTTCTTT.

This clonotype was observed many times. The chain employs TRBV12-3 or TRBV12-4 and TRBJ2-3; 7 bases fit TRBD1. The CDR3 runs to 15 residues. V lost 7 bases, J lost 0 bases, and 7 bases stayed unmatched. CDR3 coding DNA: TGTGCCAGCATCCGACAGGGCCTAAGCACAGATACGCAGTATTTT. Translated, it gives CASIRQGLSTDTQYF.

The gene calls are TRBV9 and TRBJ2-2; D is unclear. Germline CDR1 reads SGDLS; CDR2 reads YYNGEE. This CDR3 region has 15 residues. With 3 bases removed from V and 0 bases from J, the gap between germline ends came to 9 bases. The CDR3 here is CASSESPPNTGELFF. CDR3 bases: TGTGCCAGCAGCGAGAGCCCTCCGAACACCGGGGAGCTGTTTTTT. The whole variable domain, remainder taken from reference TRBV9 and TRBJ2-2, is DSGVTQTPKHLITATGQRVTLRCSPRSGDLSVYWYQQSLDQGLQFLIQYYNGEERAKGNILERFSAQQFPDLHSELNLSSLELGDSALYFCASSESPPNTGELFFGEGSRLTVL.

J is TRBJ2-1 and V is TRBV7-9; D is unclear. CDR3 length: 16 amino acids. Germline-derived CDR1 and CDR2 are SEHNR and FQNEAQ (reference sequence). V shed 1 base and J shed 10 bases, with 20 bases lying between them. This CDR3 is CASSLGTFAALREQFF. In DNA, the CDR3 is TGTGCCAGCAGCTTAGGAACGTTTGCGGCGCTGCGGGAGCAGTTCTTC.

This clonotype came up many times. The V gene is TRBV27, the J gene TRBJ2-1, with TRBD2 matching over 8 bases. This CDR3 has 15 residues. Germline loops: CDR1 MNHEY, CDR2 SMNVEV (reference sequence). Trimming cost V 7 bases and J 7 bases; bases outside gene matches: 12. CDR3 sequence reads: CASNPLASGWNEQFF. The CDR3 DNA sequence: TGTGCCAGCAATCCCTTGGCTAGCGGGTGGAATGAGCAGTTCTTC.